This T cell receptor (beta chain) was captured in a study of shared clonotypes between healthy human individuals. HIV-negative, healthy adults without recent acute infections or vaccinations were the donors. Original processing methods: Filtering differed since immunoSEQ provided only junctions, with no quality scores. TCRdb keeps only in-frame clones here, not all; method: immunoSEQ multiplex PCR. That table gives V, J and clone size, and the DNA gave D and trimming. The sample contains roughly 500,000 clones, 79% of which appear only once. This clone was seen a few times. This CDR3 is built from 14 residues. The ends lost 5 bases at V and 5 bases at J; junction bases unmatched: 5. Germline V gene lookup returns CDR1 SEHNR and CDR2 FQNEAQ (reference sequence).

The TCR was taken from a woman between 40 and 55 years old in good health. Some clones in this sample may be carry-over from other donors' samples. This chain links TRBV7-9 with TRBJ2-5; TRBD1 aligns across 10 bases. The sequencing input was PBMCs. CDR3 bases: TGTGCCAGCAGCCGGGGACAGGGGTGGGAGACCCAGTACTTC. Its protein is CASSRGQGWETQYF. The variable domain in full, completed from reference TRBV7-9 and TRBJ2-5, reads DTGVSQNPRHKITKRGQNVTFRCDPISEHNRLYWYRQTLGQGPEFLTYFQNEAQLEKSRLLSDRFSAERPKGSFSTLEIQRTEQGDSAMYLCASSRGQGWETQYFGPGTRLLVL.